Presented here are 12 T cell receptor beta chains from one specimen sequenced in a study of blood T cell repertoires in COVID-19. Profiling relied on immunoSEQ multiplex PCR, and the TCRdb table lists in-frame clones only, not all of them. The sample consists of 45,000 to 70,000 clones, approximately 90% of them appearing once. Sequences were obtained from peripheral blood. These receptors were taken from a woman aged 55 to 70 with active COVID-19.

The V call is TRBV6-4, the J call TRBJ1-5; TRBD1 is a possible D gene (5 bases). This CDR3 spans 14 amino acids. Trimming pared 6 bases from V and 7 bases from J, leaving 16 bases between. Germline loops: CDR1 MRHNA, CDR2 SNTAGT. The DNA of the CDR3 is TGTGCCAGCAGATCTGGCAGGGCCGAGCAGCCCCAGCATTTT. Translation gives CASRSGRAEQPQHF.

Only one count was recorded for this clone. The rearrangement joins TRBV11-2 to TRBJ2-5, with 10 bases matching TRBD2. The CDR3 covers 15 residues. Germline V gives CDR1 SGHAT, CDR2 FQNNGV. Germline trimming cut 3 bases from V and 5 bases from J; bases unmatched to any gene: 6. The chain's CDR3 is CASSLQRGGQETQYF. The DNA for the CDR3 is TGTGCCAGCAGCTTGCAGCGGGGGGGCCAGGAGACCCAGTACTTC. The full variable domain, its missing parts supplied by reference TRBV11-2 and TRBJ2-5, is EAGVAQSPRYKIIEKRQSVAFWCNPISGHATLYWYQQILGQGPKLLIQFQNNGVVDDSQLPKDRFSAERLKGVDSTLKIQPAKLEDSAVYLCASSLQRGGQETQYFGPGTRLLVL.

The V call is TRBV19, the J call TRBJ2-5; D not certain. V was cut by 5 bases and J by 2 bases, with 15 bases left in between. CDR1 and CDR2 from the germline V gene are LNHDA and SQIVND (reference sequence). CDR3 size: 15 residues. Here the CDR3 DNA reads TGTGCCAGTAGTCGTTCCTCCGGGTTTCAAGAGACCCAGTACTTC. Translation: CASSRSSGFQETQYF.

The chain employs TRBV7-2 and TRBJ2-2; TRBD2 aligns across 7 bases. V dropped 3 bases and J dropped 6; count of bases not matched to a gene: 7. The CDR3 has 15 amino acids. In germline, CDR1 is SGHTA, CDR2 FQGNSA. The DNA for the CDR3 is TGTGCCAGCAGCTTGGGGGGGGTAGTACCCGGGGAGCTGTTTTTT. Translated, it gives CASSLGGVVPGELFF.

J is TRBJ1-1 and V is TRBV7-8, with 8 bases lining up with TRBD1. Per the germline V gene, CDR1 is SGHVS and CDR2 is FQNEAQ. Germline trimming cut 2 bases from V and 2 bases from J; bases unmatched to any gene: 7. CDR3 length: 16 residues. CDR3 coding DNA: TGTGCCAGCAGCTTATTGGGCGGACAGGGTAACACTGAAGCTTTCTTT. Translating it yields CASSLLGGQGNTEAFF.

The chain is built from TRBV4-2 and TRBJ1-2; a possible D gene is TRBD1 (6 bases). V lost 0 bases to trimming and J lost 4 bases, with 18 bases between them. CDR3 length equals 17 residues. The germline V gene encodes CDR1 LGHNA and CDR2 YNFKEQ. CDR3 bases: TGTGCCAGCAGCCAAGATACCCCGGGGGGGCGCGGCTATGGCTACACCTTC. Residues: CASSQDTPGGRGYGYTF.

This clone was observed a single time. The CDR3 loop is CASTPRSVFDGYTF. The DNA of the CDR3 is TGTGCCAGCACCCCTCGATCGGTTTTTGATGGCTACACCTTC. V and J are TRBV6-5 and TRBJ1-2; D not resolved. In germline, CDR1 is MNHEY, CDR2 SVGAGI. This CDR3 comprises 14 residues. Deletions cut 7 bases from V and 6 bases from J, with 18 bases between.

The DNA of the CDR3 is TGTGCCAGCAGTTACTCCCGGGGCGGGGGATACAATGAGCAGTTCTTC. As protein: CASSYSRGGGYNEQFF. This chain joins TRBV6-5 and TRBJ2-1, with 7 bases fitting TRBD2. CDR1 and CDR2 (germline): MNHEY, SVGAGI. V was clipped by 0 bases and J by 4 bases; unmatched bases: 6. This CDR3 has 16 amino acids.

V usage is TRBV10-1 and J usage is TRBJ2-2; TRBD1 agrees at 9 bases. CDR1 is WNHNN and CDR2 is SYGVQD in the germline V gene (reference sequence). With V trimmed by 5 bases and J by 2 bases, 6 bases remained unmatched. The CDR3 contains 16 residues. Here the CDR3 reads CASSTGTGTNTGELFF. CDR3 bases: TGCGCCAGCAGTACCGGGACAGGGACTAACACCGGGGAGCTGTTTTTT.

This clone occurred once. V and J are TRBV6-2 or TRBV6-3 and TRBJ1-1; D is unclear. The CDR3 spans 13 residues. V gave up 4 bases and J gave up 6 bases, with 12 bases separating them. Per germline, CDR1 MNHEY and CDR2 SVGEGT. CDR3 sequence (DNA): TGTGCCAGCAGTTGGTGGGCTGGCGCTGAAGCTTTCTTT. It codes for CASSWWAGAEAFF.

The chain links TRBV12-3 or TRBV12-4 to TRBJ1-6; no definite D call. The CDR3 is 12 amino acids. V shed 3 bases and J shed 8 bases, with 5 bases lying between them. Here the CDR3 DNA reads TGTGCCAGCAGTTTCTCTGATTCACCCCTCCACTTT. This translates into CASSFSDSPLHF.

V is TRBV2 and J is TRBJ2-5; TRBD1 aligns across 7 bases. The length of the CDR3 is 15 residues. Trimming at V came to 4 bases and at J to 4 bases, leaving 9 bases not matched to a gene. CDR1 is SNHLY, CDR2 FYNNEI, per germline. CDR3 sequence: CASSADRNRGETQYF. In nucleotides, the CDR3 is TGTGCCAGCAGTGCGGACAGGAATCGGGGAGAGACCCAGTACTTC. Supplemented by reference TRBV2 and TRBJ2-5, the full variable domain reads EPEVTQTPSHQVTQMGQEVILRCVPISNHLYFYWYRQILGQKVEFLVSFYNNEISEKSEIFDDQFSVERPDGSNFTLKIRSTKLEDSAMYFCASSADRNRGETQYFGPGTRLLVL.